The sequence of this T cell receptor (beta chain) was determined in a study of T cell clonotyping in hematopoietic cell transplantation. For the study at large: Cytoreduction preceded collection of pretransplant recipient samples.

Time point denoted: recipient sample about 28 days before transplant, after cytoreduction. V lost 0 bases and J lost 2, with 8 bases in between. This CDR3 is 13 amino acids long. Germline-derived CDR1 and CDR2 are GTSNPN and SVGIG (reference sequence). Overall study results and limits: Higher Inverse Simpson Index values in graft donor and pretransplant recipient predicted broader posttransplant TCR diversity.

A word on this clone: Its target is not known.

TCRdb's table, derived via immunoSEQ multiplex PCR, lists solely in-frame clones and lacks some. Of tens of thousands of clones in the sample, 90% to 97% were seen once. Sequenced material: peripheral blood mononuclear cells, taken before stem cell transplant. The receptor comes from a woman between 45 and 60 years old with acute myeloid leukemia. Some clones in this sample may be carry-over from other donors' samples. J is TRBJ2-7 and V is TRBV30; D gene unclear. CDR3: CAWSVGRPYEQYF. CDR3 bases: TGTGCCTGGAGTGTAGGGCGACCCTACGAGCAGTACTTC.